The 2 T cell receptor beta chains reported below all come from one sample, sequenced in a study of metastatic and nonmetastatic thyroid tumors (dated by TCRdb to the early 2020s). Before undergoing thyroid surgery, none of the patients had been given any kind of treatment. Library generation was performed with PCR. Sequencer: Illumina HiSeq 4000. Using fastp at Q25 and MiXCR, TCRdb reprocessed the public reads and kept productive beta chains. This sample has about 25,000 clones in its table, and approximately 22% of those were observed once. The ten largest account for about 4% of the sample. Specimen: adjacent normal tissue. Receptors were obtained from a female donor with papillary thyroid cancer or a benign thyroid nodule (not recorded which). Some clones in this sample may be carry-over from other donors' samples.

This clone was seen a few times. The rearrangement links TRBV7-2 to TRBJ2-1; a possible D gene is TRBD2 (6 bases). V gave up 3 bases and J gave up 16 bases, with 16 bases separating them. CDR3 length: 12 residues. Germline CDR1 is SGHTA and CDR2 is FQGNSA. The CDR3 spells CASSLTSWPLFF. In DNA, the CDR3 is TGTGCCAGCAGCTTGACTAGTTGGCCCCTCTTCTTC. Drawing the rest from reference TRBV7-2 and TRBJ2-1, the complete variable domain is GAGVSQSPSNKVTEKGKDVELRCDPISGHTALYWYRQSLGQGLEFLIYFQGNSAPDKSGLPSDRFSAERTGGSVSTLTIQRTQQEDSAVYLCASSLTSWPLFFGPGTRLTVL.

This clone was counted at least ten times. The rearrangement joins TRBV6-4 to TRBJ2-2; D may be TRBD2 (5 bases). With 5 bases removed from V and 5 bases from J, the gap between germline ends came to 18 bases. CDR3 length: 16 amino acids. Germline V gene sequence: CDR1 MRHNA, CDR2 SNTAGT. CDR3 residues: CASSPLGVVSTGELFF. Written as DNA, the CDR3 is TGTGCCAGCAGTCCTTTGGGAGTAGTTTCAACCGGGGAGCTGTTTTTT.